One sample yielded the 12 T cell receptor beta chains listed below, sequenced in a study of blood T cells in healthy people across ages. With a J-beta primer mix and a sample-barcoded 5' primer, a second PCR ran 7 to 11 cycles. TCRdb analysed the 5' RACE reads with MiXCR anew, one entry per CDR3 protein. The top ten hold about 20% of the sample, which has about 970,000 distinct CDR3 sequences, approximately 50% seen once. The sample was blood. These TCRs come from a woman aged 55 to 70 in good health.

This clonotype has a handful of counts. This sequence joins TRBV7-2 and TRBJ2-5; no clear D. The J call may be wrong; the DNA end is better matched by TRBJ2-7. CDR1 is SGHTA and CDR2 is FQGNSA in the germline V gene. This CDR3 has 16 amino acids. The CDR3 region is CASNLNIASEAYEQYF. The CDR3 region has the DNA TGTGCCAGCAACTTGAATATTGCCTCAGAGGCCTACGAGCAGTACTTC.

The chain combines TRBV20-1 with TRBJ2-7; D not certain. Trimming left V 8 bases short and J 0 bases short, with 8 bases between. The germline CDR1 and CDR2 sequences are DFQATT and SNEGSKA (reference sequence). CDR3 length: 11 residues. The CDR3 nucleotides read TGCAGTACCAGCAGCTCCTACGAGCAGTACTTC. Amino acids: CSTSSSYEQYF.

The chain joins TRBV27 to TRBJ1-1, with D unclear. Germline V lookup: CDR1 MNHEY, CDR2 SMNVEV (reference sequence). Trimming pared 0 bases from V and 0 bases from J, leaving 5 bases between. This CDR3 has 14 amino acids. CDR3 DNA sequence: TGTGCCAGCAGTTTATCCCCCCTGAACACTGAAGCTTTCTTT. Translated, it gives CASSLSPLNTEAFF.

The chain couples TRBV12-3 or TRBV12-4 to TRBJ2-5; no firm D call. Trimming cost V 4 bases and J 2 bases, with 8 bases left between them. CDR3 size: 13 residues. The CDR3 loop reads CASSSTRQETQYF. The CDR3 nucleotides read TGTGCCAGCAGTTCCACCCGACAAGAGACCCAGTACTTC.

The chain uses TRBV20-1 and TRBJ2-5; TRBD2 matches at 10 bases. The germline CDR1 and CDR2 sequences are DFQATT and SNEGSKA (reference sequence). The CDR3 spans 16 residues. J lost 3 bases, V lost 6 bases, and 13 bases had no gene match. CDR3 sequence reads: CSAYRVASGSKETQYF. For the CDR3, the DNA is TGCAGTGCCTACCGGGTGGCTAGCGGGAGTAAAGAGACCCAGTACTTC.

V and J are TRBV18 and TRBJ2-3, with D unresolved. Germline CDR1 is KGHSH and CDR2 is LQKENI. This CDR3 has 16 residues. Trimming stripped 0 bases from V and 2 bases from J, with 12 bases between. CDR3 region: CASSPPVRLNTDTQYF. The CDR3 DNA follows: TGTGCCAGCTCACCACCGGTTCGGCTGAACACAGATACGCAGTATTTT. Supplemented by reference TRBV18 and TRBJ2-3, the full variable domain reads NAGVMQNPRHLVRRRGQEARLRCSPMKGHSHVYWYRQLPEEGLKFMVYLQKENIIDESGMPKERFSAEFPKEGPSILRIQQVVRGDSAAYFCASSPPVRLNTDTQYFGPGTRLTVL.

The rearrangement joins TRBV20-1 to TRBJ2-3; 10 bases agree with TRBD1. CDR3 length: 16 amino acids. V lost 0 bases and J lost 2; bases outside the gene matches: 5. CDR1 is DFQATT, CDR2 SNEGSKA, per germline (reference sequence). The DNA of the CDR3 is TGCAGTGCTAGAGACGGGGACAGGGGTTACACAGATACGCAGTATTTT. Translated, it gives CSARDGDRGYTDTQYF.

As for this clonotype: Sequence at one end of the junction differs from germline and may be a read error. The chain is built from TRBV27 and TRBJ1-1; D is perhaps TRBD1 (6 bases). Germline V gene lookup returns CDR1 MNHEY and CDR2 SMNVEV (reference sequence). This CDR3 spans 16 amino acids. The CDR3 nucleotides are TGTGCCAGCAGTGAAACACGGTGGCAGGGGAACACTAAAGCTTTCTTT. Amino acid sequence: CASSETRWQGNTKAFF.

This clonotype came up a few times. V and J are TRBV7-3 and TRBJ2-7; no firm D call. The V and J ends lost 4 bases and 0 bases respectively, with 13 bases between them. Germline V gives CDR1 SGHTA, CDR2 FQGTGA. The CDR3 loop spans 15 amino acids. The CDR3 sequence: CASSSGASSSYEQYF. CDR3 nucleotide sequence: TGTGCCAGCAGCTCTGGCGCTTCCAGCTCCTACGAGCAGTACTTC.

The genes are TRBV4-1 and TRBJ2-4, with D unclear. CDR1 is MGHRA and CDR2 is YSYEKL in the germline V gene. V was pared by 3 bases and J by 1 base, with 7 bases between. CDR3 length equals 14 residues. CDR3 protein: CASSQPSAKNIQYF. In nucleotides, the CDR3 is TGCGCCAGCAGCCAGCCTTCGGCCAAAAACATTCAGTACTTC.

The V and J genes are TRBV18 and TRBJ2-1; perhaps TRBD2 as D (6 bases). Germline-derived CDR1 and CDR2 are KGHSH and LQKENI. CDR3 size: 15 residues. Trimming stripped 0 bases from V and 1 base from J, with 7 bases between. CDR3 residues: CASSPPGLSYNEQFF. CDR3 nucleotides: TGTGCCAGCTCACCACCCGGACTATCCTACAATGAGCAGTTCTTC.

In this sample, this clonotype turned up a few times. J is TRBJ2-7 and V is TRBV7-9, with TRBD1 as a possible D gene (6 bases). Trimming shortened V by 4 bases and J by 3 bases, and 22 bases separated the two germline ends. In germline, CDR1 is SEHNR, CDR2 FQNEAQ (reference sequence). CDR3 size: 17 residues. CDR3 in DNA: TGTGCCAGCAGCTCGGTAAAGGGAACAGGGACCGACTACGAGCAGTACTTC. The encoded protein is CASSSVKGTGTDYEQYF.